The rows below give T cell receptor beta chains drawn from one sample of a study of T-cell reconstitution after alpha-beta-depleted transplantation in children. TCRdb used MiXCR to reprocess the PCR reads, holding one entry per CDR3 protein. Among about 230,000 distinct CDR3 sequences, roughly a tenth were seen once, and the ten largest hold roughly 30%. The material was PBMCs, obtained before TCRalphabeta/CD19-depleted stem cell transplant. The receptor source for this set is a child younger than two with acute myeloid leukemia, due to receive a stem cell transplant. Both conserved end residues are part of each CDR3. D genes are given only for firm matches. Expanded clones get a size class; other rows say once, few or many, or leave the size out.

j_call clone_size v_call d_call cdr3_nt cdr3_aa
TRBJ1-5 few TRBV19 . TGTGCCAGTGGGGCCGGCGAGCACTCGGGGAGCAATCAGCCCCAGCATTTT CASGAGEHSGSNQPQHF
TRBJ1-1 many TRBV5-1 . TGCGCCAGCAGCGTGGGACCGCAGAACACTGAAGCTTTCTTT CASSVGPQNTEAFF
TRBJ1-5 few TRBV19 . TGTGCCAGTAGTATAGTGGCCGAGGGCAATCAGCCCCAGCATTTT CASSIVAEGNQPQHF
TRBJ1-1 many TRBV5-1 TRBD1 TGCGCCACCAGACAGGGGGCCTACACTGAAGCTTTCTTT CATRQGAYTEAFF
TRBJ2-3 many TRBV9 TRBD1 TGTGCCAGCAGCGCATTGGGACAGTCCGTTGATACGCAGTATTTT CASSALGQSVDTQYF
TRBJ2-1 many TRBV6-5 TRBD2 TGTGCCAGCAGGACGGGAGGGCCTTTAGGAAATGAGCAGTTCTTC CASRTGGPLGNEQFF
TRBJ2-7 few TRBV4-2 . TGTGCCAGCAGCCAAGATTTGGGGTCCCCCTACGAGCAGTACTTC CASSQDLGSPYEQYF
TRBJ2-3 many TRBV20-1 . TGCAGTGCTAGGGACCGCTTGAGCGCAGATACGCAGTATTTT CSARDRLSADTQYF
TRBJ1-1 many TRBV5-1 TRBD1 TGCGCCAGCAGGGAGGGACAGACGAACACTGAAGCTTTCTTT CASREGQTNTEAFF
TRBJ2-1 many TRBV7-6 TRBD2 TGTGCCAGCAGCTTATGGGGGACTAGCGGGAGAAGCTCCTACAATGAGCAGTTCTTC CASSLWGTSGRSSYNEQFF
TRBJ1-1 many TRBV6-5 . TGTGCCAGCAGTTACCCATGGACGGGGCGGTTGGGCACTGAAGCTTTCTTT CASSYPWTGRLGTEAFF
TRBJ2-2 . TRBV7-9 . TGTGCCAGCAGCTTATACGGGGGCCTGAACACCGGGGAGCTGTTTTTT CASSLYGGLNTGELFF
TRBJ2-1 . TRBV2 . TGTGCCAGCAGTGGACCCAGGGCTTTACAGTTCTTC CASSGPRALQFF
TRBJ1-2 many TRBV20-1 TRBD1 TGCAGTGCTAGATGGGTGGTCGGACAGGGGCTTTACTATGGCTACACCTTC CSARWVVGQGLYYGYTF
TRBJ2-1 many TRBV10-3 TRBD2 TGTGCCATCAGTGACCGGACTAGCGGTACGAGGGATGAGCAGTTCTTC CAISDRTSGTRDEQFF
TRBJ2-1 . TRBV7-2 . TGTGCCAGCAAATTCGGGAACAATGAGCAGTTCTTC CASKFGNNEQFF
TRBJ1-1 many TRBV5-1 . TGCGCCAGCAGGTTACAGACGAACACTGAAGCTTTCTTT CASRLQTNTEAFF
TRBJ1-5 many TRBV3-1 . TGTGCCAGCAGCTCCAGGGAGACCGGCCAGCCCCAGCATTTT CASSSRETGQPQHF
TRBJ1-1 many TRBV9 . TGTGCCAGCAGCGTAGTAAGAAAAGGGGACACTGAAGCTTTCTTT CASSVVRKGDTEAFF
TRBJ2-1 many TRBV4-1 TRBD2 TGCGCCAGCAGCCCCCGTGGTTCCCTAGCGGGGGGATACAATGAGCAGTTCTTC CASSPRGSLAGGYNEQFF
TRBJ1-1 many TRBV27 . TGTGCCAGCAGTTTAATCGGAGGCAGTGGCATGAACACTGAAGCTTTCTTT CASSLIGGSGMNTEAFF
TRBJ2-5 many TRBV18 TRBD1 TGTGCCAGCTCACCAGGACAGGGGCCAGGGGAGACCCAGTACTTC CASSPGQGPGETQYF
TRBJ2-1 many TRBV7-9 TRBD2 TGTGCCAGCAGCCAACAAGGACTAGCGGGGTCTCTCAGCTCCTACAATGAGCAGTTCTTC CASSQQGLAGSLSSYNEQFF
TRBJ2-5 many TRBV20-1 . TGCAGTGCTAGAGCTCCCCCAAAGACCCAGTACTTC CSARAPPKTQYF